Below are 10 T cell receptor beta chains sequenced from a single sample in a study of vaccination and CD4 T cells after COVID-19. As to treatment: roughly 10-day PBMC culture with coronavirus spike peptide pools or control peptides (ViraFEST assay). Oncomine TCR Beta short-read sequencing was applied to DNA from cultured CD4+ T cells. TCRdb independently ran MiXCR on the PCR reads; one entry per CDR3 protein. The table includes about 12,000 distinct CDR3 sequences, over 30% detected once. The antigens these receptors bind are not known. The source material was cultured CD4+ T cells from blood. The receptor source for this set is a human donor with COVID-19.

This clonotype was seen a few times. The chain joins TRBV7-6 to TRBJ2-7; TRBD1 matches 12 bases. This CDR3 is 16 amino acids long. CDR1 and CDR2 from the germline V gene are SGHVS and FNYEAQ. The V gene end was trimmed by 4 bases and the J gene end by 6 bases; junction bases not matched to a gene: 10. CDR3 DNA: TGTGCCAGCAGCTCAAATCCGGGACAGGGGGCGCGCGAGCAGTACTTC. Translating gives CASSSNPGQGAREQYF.

CDR3 in DNA: TGCAGTGCTAGCCGGACAGGGGGCTTCACCGGGGAGCTGTTTTTT. Translated, it gives CSASRTGGFTGELFF. The chain is built from TRBV20-1 and TRBJ2-2; TRBD1 aligns across 11 bases. Trimming removed 3 bases from V and 4 bases from J; junction bases left unmatched: 4. CDR3 length equals 15 residues. The germline CDR1 and CDR2 sequences are DFQATT and SNEGSKA (reference sequence).

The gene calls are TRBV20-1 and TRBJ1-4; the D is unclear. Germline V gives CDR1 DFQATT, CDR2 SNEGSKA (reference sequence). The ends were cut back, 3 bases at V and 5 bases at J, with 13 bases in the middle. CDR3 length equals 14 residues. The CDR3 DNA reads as TGCAGTGCTAGGGCGTTATGGGTGAATGAAAAACTGTTTTTT. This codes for CSARALWVNEKLFF.

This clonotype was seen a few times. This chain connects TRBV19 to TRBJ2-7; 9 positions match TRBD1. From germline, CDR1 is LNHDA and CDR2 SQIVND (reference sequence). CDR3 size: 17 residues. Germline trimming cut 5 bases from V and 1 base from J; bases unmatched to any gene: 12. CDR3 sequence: CASSARLGQGFSYEQYF. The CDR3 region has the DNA TGTGCCAGTAGTGCGAGACTGGGACAGGGTTTTTCCTACGAGCAGTACTTC.

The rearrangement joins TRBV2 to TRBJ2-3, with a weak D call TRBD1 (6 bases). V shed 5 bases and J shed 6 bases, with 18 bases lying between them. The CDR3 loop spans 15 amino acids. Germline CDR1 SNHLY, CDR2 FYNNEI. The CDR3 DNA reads TGTGCCAGCAGTCGTACAGGGCCCTCCGGCGATACGCAGTATTTT. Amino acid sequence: CASSRTGPSGDTQYF.

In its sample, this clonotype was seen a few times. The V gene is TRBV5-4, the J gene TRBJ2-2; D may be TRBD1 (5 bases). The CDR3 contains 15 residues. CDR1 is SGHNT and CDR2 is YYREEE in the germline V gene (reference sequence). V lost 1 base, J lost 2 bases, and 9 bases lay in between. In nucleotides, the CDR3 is TGTGCCAGCAGCTTGAGAACAGGAAACACCGGGGAGCTGTTTTTT. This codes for CASSLRTGNTGELFF.

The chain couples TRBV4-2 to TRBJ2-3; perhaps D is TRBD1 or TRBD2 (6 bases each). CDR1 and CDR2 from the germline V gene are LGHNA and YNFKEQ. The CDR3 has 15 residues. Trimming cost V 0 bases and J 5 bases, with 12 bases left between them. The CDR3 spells CASSQESGAEDTQYF. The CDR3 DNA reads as TGTGCCAGCAGCCAAGAATCGGGGGCTGAAGATACGCAGTATTTT.

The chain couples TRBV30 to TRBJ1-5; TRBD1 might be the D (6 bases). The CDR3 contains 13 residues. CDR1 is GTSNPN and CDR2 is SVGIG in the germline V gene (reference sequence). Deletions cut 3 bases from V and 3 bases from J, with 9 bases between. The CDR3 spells CAWSRDTNQPQHF. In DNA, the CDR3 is TGTGCCTGGAGCCGGGACACCAATCAGCCCCAGCATTTT.

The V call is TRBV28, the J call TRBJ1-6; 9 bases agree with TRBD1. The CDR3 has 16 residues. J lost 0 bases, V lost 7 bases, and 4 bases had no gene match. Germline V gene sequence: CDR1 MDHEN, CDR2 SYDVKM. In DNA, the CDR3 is TGTGCCAGCACGACAGGGGGGCTCTCCTATAATTCACCCCTCCACTTT. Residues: CASTTGGLSYNSPLHF.

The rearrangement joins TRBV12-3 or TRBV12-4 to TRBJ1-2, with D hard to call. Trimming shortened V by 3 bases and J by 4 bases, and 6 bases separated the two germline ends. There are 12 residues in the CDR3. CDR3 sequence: CASSFLGYGYTF. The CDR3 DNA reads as TGTGCCAGCAGTTTTCTTGGCTATGGCTACACCTTC.